This T cell receptor beta chain was found in a study of long-term antiretroviral therapy in people with HIV. Study-wide points: Diversity measured after ART increased yet remained under transplant donor controls. Pre-ART expanded TRB clones stayed dominant throughout, though often decreasing after ART.

Concerning this clone itself: Its antigen is currently unknown.

The libraries were made with immunoSEQ v3.0 at survey level. Clones were sequenced by immunoSEQ multiplex PCR, and TCRdb holds only the in-frame ones, with some missing. The sample carries about 28,000 clones, about 90% recorded once. The length of the CDR3 is 16 residues. V lost 2 bases and J 0 bases, leaving 11 bases between the germline ends. The V gene's germline CDR1 is MNHNY and CDR2 SVGAGI (reference sequence). Every participant with HIV received treatment in the United States. Every specimen provided about 0.9-10 million cryopreserved PBMC before DNA extraction took place. The specimen was unsorted PBMCs, collected 2 years after starting antiretroviral therapy. The rearrangement links TRBV6-6 to TRBJ2-4; D perhaps matches TRBD1 (6 bases). This TCR came from a man aged 50 or older with HIV. The CDR3 DNA reads as TGTGCCAGCAGTTACCCAGGACAGCTAGCCAAAAACATTCAGTACTTC. This translates into CASSYPGQLAKNIQYF.